The present T cell receptor (beta chain) was sequenced within a study of OX40 agonist ivuxolimab in advanced cancers. Context from the whole study: Ivuxolimab was an agonistic, fully human IgG2 monoclonal antibody directed against OX40 (CD134), a costimulatory receptor. Peripheral TCRbeta sequencing aimed to test whether ivuxolimab altered TCR sequence diversity and caused clonal T-cell expansion. Prior anti-PD-1, anti-PD-L1 or anti-CTLA-4 therapy was permitted, and about two fifths of dose-escalation patients had received checkpoint inhibitors. Intravenous ivuxolimab was administered to patients every 2 weeks at six dose levels: 0.01, 0.1, 0.3, 1.5, 3 and 10 mg/kg. Three dose-escalation patients achieved partial responses, one with hepatocellular carcinoma and two with cutaneous melanoma. The dose-escalation cohort was roughly 80% male with a mean age of about 65 years, ranging from about 20 to 80. The paper describes the monotherapy dose-escalation part (N = 52 patients) of the phase I trial of ivuxolimab. Of the approximately 53 patients in dose escalation, 19 had hepatocellular carcinoma, approximately 15 had melanoma, 9 had renal cell carcinoma and 9 had head and neck cancer.

General conclusions and limits of the study: After ivuxolimab, CD8+ T cells had more expanded clones than CD4+ T cells on average. The antigen specificity of the clonally expanded peripheral T cells was not determined. Low levels of normalized T-cell clonal expansion were also shown by some nonresponding patients. In the 0.1-3.0 mg/kg groups, partial responders were among the patients with the lowest normalized peripheral clonal expansion, particularly in CD8+ T cells. At doses from 0.1 to 3.0 mg/kg, clonal expansion was seen in both CD4+ and CD8+ blood T cells between baseline and week 6.

CDR1 and CDR2 were assigned from the germline V gene as SGHNT and YENEEA. V trim: 3 bases; J trim: 4 bases; unmatched bases: 2. Inclusive of the bounding cysteine and phenylalanine, the CDR3 is 14 residues long. The sequence is cut down to CDR3 DNA, 42 bases in frame from base 1. The trial excluded patients who had a history of autoimmune disease or who were on systemic immunosuppression. In every dose cohort, peripheral blood was drawn for TCR sequencing at baseline, cycle 4 day 1, and cycle 7 day 1. Samples were obtained from an open-label, multicenter, first-in-human phase I dose-escalation trial of ivuxolimab. The trial enrolled adults with locally advanced or metastatic head and neck squamous cell, hepatocellular, melanoma or renal cell carcinoma. Before TCR sequencing, CD4+ and CD8+ T cells were separately sorted from peripheral blood. For sequencing of the TCRbeta CDR3 region, genomic DNA was extracted from the sorted cells. TCRbeta CDR3 regions were sequenced using the immunoSEQ Assay. The source is immuneACCESS, and TCRdb retained only in-frame sequences with V and J called. Part of the clones is not carried over; for the studies checked, unresolved V genes explain less than half of this, and the remainder is unexplained. Within this sample are more than 50,000 clones, with roughly 73% of them counted one time only. The top ten clonotypes cover under 3% of the sample.

Note on this clone: It has no known antigen specificity. There are no base qualities to consult, and no much larger clone falls within one base.

The specimen comprised CD4+ or CD8+ T cells sorted from blood, sampled in a trial of the OX40 agonist ivuxolimab. The clonotype originates from an adult with an advanced solid tumor such as melanoma, head and neck, liver or kidney cancer. This receptor chain uses TRBV11-3 and TRBJ2-1; 8 central nucleotides agree with TRBD1. The CDR3: CASSLGDRYNEQFF. DNA sequence: TGTGCCAGCAGCTTGGGGGACAGGTACAATGAGCAGTTCTTC. With all but the CDR3 taken from the reference TRBV11-3 and TRBJ2-1 genes, the full variable domain is: EAGVVQSPRYKIIEKKQPVAFWCNPISGHNTLYWYLQNLGQGPELLIRYENEEAVDDSQLPKDRFSAERLKGVDSTLKIQPAELGDSAVYLCASSLGDRYNEQFFGPGTRLTVL.